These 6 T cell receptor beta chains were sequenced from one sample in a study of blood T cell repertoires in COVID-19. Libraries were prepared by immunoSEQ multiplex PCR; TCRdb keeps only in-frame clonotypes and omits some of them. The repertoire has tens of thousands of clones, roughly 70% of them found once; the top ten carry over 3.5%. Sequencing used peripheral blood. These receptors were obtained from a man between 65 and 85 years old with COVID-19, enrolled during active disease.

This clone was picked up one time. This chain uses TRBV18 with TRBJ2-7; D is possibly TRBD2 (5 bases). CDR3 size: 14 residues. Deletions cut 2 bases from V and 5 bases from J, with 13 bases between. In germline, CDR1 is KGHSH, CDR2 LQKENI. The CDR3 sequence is CASSPGFARDEQYF. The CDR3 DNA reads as TGTGCCAGCTCACCAGGTTTCGCGCGGGACGAGCAGTACTTC.

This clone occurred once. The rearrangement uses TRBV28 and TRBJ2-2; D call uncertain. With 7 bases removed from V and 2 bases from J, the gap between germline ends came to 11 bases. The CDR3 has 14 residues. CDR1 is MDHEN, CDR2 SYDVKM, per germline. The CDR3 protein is CASISGQNTGELFF. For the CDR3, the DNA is TGTGCCAGCATATCGGGTCAAAACACCGGGGAGCTGTTTTTT.

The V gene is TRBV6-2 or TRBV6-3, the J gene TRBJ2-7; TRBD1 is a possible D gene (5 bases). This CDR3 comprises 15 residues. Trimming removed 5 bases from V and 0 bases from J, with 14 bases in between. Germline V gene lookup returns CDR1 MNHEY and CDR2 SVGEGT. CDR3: CASSPQGYYSYEQYF. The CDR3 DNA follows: TGTGCCAGCAGTCCGCAGGGCTACTACTCCTACGAGCAGTACTTC.

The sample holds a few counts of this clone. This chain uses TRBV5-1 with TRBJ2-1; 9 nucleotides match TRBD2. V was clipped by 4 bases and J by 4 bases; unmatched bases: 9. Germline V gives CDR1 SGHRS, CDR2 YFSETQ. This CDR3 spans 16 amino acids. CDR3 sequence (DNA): TGCGCCAGCAGCAGCCTAGCGGGAAGTCGGTACAATGAGCAGTTCTTC. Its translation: CASSSLAGSRYNEQFF.

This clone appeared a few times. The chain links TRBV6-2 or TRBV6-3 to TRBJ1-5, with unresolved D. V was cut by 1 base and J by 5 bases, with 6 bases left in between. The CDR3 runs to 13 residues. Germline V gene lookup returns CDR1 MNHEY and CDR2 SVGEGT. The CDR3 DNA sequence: TGTGCCAGCAGTTACTTCGGAGATCAGCCCCAGCATTTT. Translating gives CASSYFGDQPQHF.

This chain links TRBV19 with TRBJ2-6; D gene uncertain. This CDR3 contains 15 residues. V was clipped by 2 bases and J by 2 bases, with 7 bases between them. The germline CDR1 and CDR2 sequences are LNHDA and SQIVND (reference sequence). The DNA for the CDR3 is TGTGCCAGTAGTATAAGGCAGGCTGGGGCCAACGTCCTGACTTTC. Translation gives CASSIRQAGANVLTF.